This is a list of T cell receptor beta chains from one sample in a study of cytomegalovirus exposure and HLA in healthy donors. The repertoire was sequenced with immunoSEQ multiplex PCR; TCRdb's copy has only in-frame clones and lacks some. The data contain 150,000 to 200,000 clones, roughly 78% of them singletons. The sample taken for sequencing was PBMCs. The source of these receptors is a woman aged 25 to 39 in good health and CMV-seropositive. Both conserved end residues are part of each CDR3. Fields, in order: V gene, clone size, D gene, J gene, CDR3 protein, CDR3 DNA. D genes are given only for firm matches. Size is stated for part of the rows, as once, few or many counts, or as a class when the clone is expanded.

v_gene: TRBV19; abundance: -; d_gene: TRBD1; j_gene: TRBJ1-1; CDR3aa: CASSPWTGDRMNTEAFF; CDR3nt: TGTGCCAGTAGCCCCTGGACAGGTGATAGGATGAACACTGAAGCTTTCTTT
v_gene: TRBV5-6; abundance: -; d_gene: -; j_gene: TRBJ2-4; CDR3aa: CASSLGSGLAKNIQYF; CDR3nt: TGTGCCAGCAGCTTGGGGTCGGGATTAGCCAAAAACATTCAGTACTTC
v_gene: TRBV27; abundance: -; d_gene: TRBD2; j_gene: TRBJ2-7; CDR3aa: CASSSPGLAGDSYEQYF; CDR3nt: TGTGCCAGCAGTTCGCCGGGACTAGCGGGAGATTCCTACGAGCAGTACTTC
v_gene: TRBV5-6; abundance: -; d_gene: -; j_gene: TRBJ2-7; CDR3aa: CASSLYGSSYEQYF; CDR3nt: TGTGCCAGCAGCTTGTACGGGAGCTCCTACGAGCAGTACTTC
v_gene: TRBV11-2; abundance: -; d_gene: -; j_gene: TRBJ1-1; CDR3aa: CASSFVEAFF; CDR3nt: TGTGCCAGCAGCTTCGTAGAAGCTTTCTTT
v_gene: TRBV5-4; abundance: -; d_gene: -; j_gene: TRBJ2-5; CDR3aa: CASREGLQETQYF; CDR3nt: TGTGCCAGCAGGGAGGGACTCCAAGAGACCCAGTACTTC
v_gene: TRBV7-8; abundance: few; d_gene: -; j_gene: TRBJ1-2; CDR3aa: CASSSRTSPRGLRYGYTF; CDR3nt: TGTGCCAGCAGCTCCAGAACCTCCCCCAGGGGCTTACGCTATGGCTACACCTTC
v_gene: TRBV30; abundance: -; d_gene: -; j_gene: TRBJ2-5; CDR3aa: CAWSVPGAQETQYF; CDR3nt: TGTGCCTGGAGTGTTCCGGGAGCACAAGAGACCCAGTACTTC
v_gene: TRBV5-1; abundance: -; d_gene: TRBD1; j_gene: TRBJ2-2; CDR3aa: CASSRGTVNTGELFF; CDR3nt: TGCGCCAGCAGCCGTGGGACAGTAAACACCGGGGAGCTGTTTTTT
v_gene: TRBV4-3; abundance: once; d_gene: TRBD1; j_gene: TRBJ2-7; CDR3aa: CASSQGAGQGDVQYF; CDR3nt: TGCGCCAGCAGCCAAGGCGCGGGACAGGGGGATGTGCAGTACTTC
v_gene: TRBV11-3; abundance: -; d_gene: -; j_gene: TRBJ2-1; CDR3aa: CASSLGTILTYNEQFF; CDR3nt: TGTGCCAGCAGCTTGGGGACAATTCTTACCTACAATGAGCAGTTCTTC
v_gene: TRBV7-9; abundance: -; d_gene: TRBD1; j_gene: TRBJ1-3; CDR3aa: CASNRDSSGNTIYF; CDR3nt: TGTGCCAGCAACAGGGACAGCTCTGGAAACACCATATATTTT
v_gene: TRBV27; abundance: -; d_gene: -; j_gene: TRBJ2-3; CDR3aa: CASSSLLDRSTDTQYF; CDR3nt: TGTGCCAGCAGTTCCCTCCTCGACAGAAGCACAGATACGCAGTATTTT
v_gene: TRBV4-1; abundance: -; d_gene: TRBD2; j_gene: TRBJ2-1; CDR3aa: CASSSFSTGGYNEQFF; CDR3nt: TGCGCCAGCAGCTCCTTCAGCACGGGGGGCTACAATGAGCAGTTCTTC
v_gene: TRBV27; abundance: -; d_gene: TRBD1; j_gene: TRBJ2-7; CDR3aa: CASSPAGTGGSEQYF; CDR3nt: TGTGCCAGCAGTCCAGCCGGGACAGGGGGAAGCGAGCAGTACTTC
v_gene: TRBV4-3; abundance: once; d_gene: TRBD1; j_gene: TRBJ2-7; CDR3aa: CASSQDFSQGRGYEQYF; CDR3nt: TGCGCCAGCAGCCAAGATTTTTCACAGGGGAGAGGGTACGAGCAGTACTTC
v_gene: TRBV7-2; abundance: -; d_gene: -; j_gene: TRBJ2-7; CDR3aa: CASSTDNSYEQYF; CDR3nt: TGTGCCAGCAGTACAGACAACTCCTACGAGCAGTACTTC
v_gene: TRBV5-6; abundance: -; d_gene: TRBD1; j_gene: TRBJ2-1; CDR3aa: CASSHLRDRGNEQFF; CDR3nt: TGTGCCAGCAGCCACCTGCGGGACAGGGGTAATGAGCAGTTCTTC
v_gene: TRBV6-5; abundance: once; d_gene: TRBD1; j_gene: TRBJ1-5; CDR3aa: CASSPRTGGNQPQHF; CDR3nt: TGTGCCAGCAGCCCCCGGACAGGGGGAAATCAGCCCCAGCATTTT
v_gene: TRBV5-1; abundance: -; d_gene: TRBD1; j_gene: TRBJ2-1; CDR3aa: CASNWDSSYNEQFF; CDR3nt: TGCGCCAGCAACTGGGACAGCTCCTACAATGAGCAGTTCTTC
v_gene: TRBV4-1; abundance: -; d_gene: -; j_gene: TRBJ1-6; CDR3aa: CASSQGWSPTPSLHF; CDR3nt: TGCGCCAGCAGCCAGGGTTGGTCCCCGACTCCATCCCTCCACTTT
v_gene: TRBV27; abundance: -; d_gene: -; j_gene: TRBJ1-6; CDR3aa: CASSLSMVSGRVSPLHF; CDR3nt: TGTGCCAGCAGCTTAAGTATGGTATCAGGGCGAGTTTCACCCCTCCACTTT
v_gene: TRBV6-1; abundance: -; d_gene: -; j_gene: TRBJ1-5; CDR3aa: CASSEHPRGDQPQHF; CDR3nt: TGTGCCAGCAGTGAACACCCCAGGGGAGATCAGCCCCAGCATTTT
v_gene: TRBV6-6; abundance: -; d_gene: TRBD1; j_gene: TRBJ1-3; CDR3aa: CASSYGQGIGNTIYF; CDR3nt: TGTGCCAGCAGTTACGGACAGGGGATAGGAAACACCATATATTTT
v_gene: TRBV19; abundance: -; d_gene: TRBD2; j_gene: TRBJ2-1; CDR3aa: CASSIGDGRYNEQFF; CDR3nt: TGTGCCAGTAGTATAGGTGACGGGAGGTACAATGAGCAGTTCTTC
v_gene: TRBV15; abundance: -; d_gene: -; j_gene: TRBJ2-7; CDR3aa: CATSLVVGRTYEQYF; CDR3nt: TGTGCCACCAGCCTCGTGGTGGGCCGTACCTACGAGCAGTACTTC
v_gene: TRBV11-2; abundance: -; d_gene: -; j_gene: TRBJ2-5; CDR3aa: CASSLGSSPHF; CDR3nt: TGTGCCAGCAGCCTCGGGAGCTCCCCTCACTTC
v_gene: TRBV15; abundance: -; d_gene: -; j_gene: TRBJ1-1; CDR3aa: CATSLEGGAEAFF; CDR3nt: TGTGCCACCAGCCTCGAGGGGGGGGCCGAAGCTTTCTTT
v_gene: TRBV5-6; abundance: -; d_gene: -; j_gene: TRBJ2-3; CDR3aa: CASSETGRPDTQYF; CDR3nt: TGTGCCAGCAGCGAGACAGGGAGGCCAGATACGCAGTATTTT
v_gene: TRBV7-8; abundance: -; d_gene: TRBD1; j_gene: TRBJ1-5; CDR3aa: CASSLNRGPSQPQHF; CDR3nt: TGTGCCAGCAGCTTAAACAGGGGGCCCTCTCAGCCCCAGCATTTT
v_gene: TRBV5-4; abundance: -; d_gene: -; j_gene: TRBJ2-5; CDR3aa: CASSLLQVVQETQYF; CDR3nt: TGTGCCAGCAGCTTGCTACAGGTCGTCCAAGAGACCCAGTACTTC
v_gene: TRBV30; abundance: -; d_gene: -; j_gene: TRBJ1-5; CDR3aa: CAWSSLGGVGQPQHF; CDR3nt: TGTGCCTGGAGTTCGCTGGGGGGAGTAGGGCAGCCCCAGCATTTT
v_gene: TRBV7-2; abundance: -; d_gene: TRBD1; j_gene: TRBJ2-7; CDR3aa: CASSYRQGMYYEQYF; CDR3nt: TGTGCCAGCAGTTACCGACAGGGAATGTACTACGAGCAGTACTTC
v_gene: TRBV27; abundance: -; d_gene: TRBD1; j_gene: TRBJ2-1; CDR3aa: CASSPPGTDVYNEQFF; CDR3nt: TGTGCCAGCAGTCCACCCGGGACAGATGTCTACAATGAGCAGTTCTTC
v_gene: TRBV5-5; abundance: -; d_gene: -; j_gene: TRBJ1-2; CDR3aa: CASSQTDIPYGYTF; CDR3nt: TGTGCCAGCAGTCAAACAGACATCCCATATGGCTACACCTTC
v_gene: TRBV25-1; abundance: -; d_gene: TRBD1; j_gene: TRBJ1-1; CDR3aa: CASSELDRTPRAFF; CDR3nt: TGTGCCAGCAGTGAATTGGACAGGACGCCTAGAGCTTTCTTT
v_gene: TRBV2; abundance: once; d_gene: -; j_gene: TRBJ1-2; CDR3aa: CASSSVPYGYTF; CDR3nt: TGTGCCAGCAGTTCGGTTCCGTATGGCTACACCTTC
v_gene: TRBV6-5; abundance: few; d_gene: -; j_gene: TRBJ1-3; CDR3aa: CASSYEGINGNTIYF; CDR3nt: TGTGCCAGCAGTTACGAGGGAATTAATGGAAACACCATATATTTT
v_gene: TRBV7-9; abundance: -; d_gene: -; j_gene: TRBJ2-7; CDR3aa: CASSLVGTGLGEQYF; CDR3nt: TGTGCCAGCAGCTTAGTGGGTACAGGGTTGGGCGAGCAGTACTTC
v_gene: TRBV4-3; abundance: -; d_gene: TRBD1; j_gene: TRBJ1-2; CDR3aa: CASSQAPRQGALGFVF; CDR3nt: TGCGCCAGCAGCCAAGCCCCACGACAGGGGGCGTTGGGATTCGTATTC
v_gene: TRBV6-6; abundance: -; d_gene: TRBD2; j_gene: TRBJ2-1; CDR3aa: CASSPRTSGTYNEQFF; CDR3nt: TGTGCCAGCAGCCCCCGGACTAGCGGGACTTACAATGAGCAGTTCTTC
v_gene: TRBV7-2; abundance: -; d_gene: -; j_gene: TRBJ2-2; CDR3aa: CASSFGTPNTGELFF; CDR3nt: TGTGCCAGCAGCTTTGGGACACCGAACACCGGGGAGCTGTTTTTT
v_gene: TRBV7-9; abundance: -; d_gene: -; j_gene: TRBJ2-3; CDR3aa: CASSLGFDSGSADTQYF; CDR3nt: TGTGCCAGCAGCTTAGGTTTCGACTCGGGATCGGCAGATACGCAGTATTTT
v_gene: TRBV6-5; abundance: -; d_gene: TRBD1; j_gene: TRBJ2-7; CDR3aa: CASSIDRGRYEQYF; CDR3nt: TGTGCCAGCAGCATAGACAGGGGCCGCTACGAGCAGTACTTC
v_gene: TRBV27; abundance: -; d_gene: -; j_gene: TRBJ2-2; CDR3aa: CASSPFSFPGELFF; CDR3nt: TGTGCCAGCAGCCCTTTTTCCTTCCCCGGGGAGCTGTTTTTT
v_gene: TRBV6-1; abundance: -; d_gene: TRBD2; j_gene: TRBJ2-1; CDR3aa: CASIQTSGGHNEQFF; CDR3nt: TGTGCCAGCATTCAGACTAGCGGGGGTCACAATGAGCAGTTCTTC
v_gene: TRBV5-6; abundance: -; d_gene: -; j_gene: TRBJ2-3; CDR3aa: CASSQATDTQYF; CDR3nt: TGTGCCAGCAGCCAGGCGACAGATACGCAGTATTTT
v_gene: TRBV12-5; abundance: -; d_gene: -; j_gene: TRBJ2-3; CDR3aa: CASGLELAADTQYF; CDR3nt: TGTGCTAGTGGTTTGGAACTAGCAGCAGATACGCAGTATTTT
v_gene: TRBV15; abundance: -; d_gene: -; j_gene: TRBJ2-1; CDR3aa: CATSRGAGGLLNNEQFF; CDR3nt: TGTGCCACCAGCAGGGGGGCGGGTGGCCTCCTAAACAATGAGCAGTTCTTC